This TCR beta chain comes out of a study of T-cell reconstitution after alpha-beta-depleted transplantation in children. Study-level results: T-cell counts and diversity at one year post-transplant came mainly from newly produced T cells. Two months or so post-transplant, alpha-beta T cells reportedly derived from several hundred expanded graft clones. In some patients, recipient T cells and intrathymic progenitors surviving conditioning explained high day-60 diversity.

Ten or more counts support this clonotype. Its target is not known. The TCRbeta library incorporated unique molecular identifiers. TCRdb ran MiXCR on the PCR reads and lists one entry per CDR3 protein. The top ten clones hold about 25% of a sample with approximately 300,000 distinct CDR3 sequences, around a tenth of them seen once. The germline gives CDR1 DFQATT, CDR2 SNEGSKA (reference sequence). V was pared by 1 base and J by 4 bases, with 11 bases between. CDR3 length equals 14 residues. The sequences come from peripheral blood, collected 180 days after TCRalphabeta/CD19-depleted stem cell transplant. This sequence was found in a male patient aged 2-15 years who had a stem cell transplant for chronic granulomatous disease, so the T cells may come from the graft donor. The chain carries TRBV20-1 and TRBJ2-1, with a weak D call TRBD2 (6 bases). CDR3 loop: CSARVAGFYNEQFF. CDR3 bases: TGCAGTGCTAGAGTTGCGGGGTTTTACAATGAGCAGTTCTTC.